What follows are 8 T cell receptor beta chains derived from one specimen sequenced in a study of blood T cell repertoires in COVID-19. The data were produced by immunoSEQ multiplex PCR, yet TCRdb's version contains in-frame clones alone and is incomplete. The profile covers under 50,000 clones, with 88% appearing a single time and 8% to 10% taken by the ten largest. The sequencing input was peripheral blood. The receptors were sampled from a man aged 45-60 years with active COVID-19.

V is TRBV6-1 and J is TRBJ1-4; D perhaps matches TRBD1 (6 bases). There are 15 residues in the CDR3. The V gene lost 2 bases and the J gene lost 6 bases, with 13 bases spanning the gap. Germline loops: CDR1 MNHNS, CDR2 SASEGT. Here the CDR3 DNA reads TGTGCCAGCAGTGAACTAACAGGGTGGGATGAAAAACTGTTTTTT. The encoded protein is CASSELTGWDEKLFF.

As concerns this clone: This CDR3 is also generated by other DNA sequences in the sample. This rearrangement joins TRBV5-1 to TRBJ1-1, with 8 bases aligning to TRBD1. V lost 2 bases, J lost 4 bases, and 4 bases stayed unmatched. The CDR3 covers 14 residues. CDR1 SGHRS and CDR2 YFSETQ come from the germline V gene. CDR3: CASSFQGASTEAFF. In DNA form, the CDR3 reads TGCGCCAGCAGCTTTCAGGGGGCTAGCACTGAAGCTTTCTTT. Full variable domain (rest looked up from reference TRBV5-1 and TRBJ1-1): KAGVTQTPRYLIKTRGQQVTLSCSPISGHRSVSWYQQTPGQGLQFLFEYFSETQRNKGNFPGRFSGRQFSNSRSEMNVSTLELGDSALYLCASSFQGASTEAFFGQGTRLTVV.

In this sample, this clone turned up once. J is TRBJ2-2 and V is TRBV7-8, with 13 bases fitting TRBD2. This CDR3 contains 17 residues. Trimming took 4 bases from V and 6 from J; bases not matched to a gene: 8. The germline V gene has CDR1 SGHVS and CDR2 FQNEAQ. The CDR3 bases are TGTGCCAGCAGCTCCCCGGGGACTAGCGGGAATGCCGGGGAGCTGTTTTTT. Its translation is CASSSPGTSGNAGELFF. Full variable domain (rest looked up from reference TRBV7-8 and TRBJ2-2): GAGVSQSPRYKVAKRGQDVALRCDPISGHVSLFWYQQALGQGPEFLTYFQNEAQLDKSGLPSDRFFAERPEGSVSTLKIQRTQQEDSAVYLCASSSPGTSGNAGELFFGEGSRLTVL.

The chain couples TRBV5-6 to TRBJ2-1; D is possibly TRBD2 (6 bases). V lost 0 bases to trimming and J lost 7 bases, with 17 bases between them. The germline gives CDR1 SGHDT, CDR2 YYEEEE. The CDR3 is 16 residues long. The chain's CDR3 is CASSLVAGLEGNEQFF. The CDR3 coding sequence is TGTGCCAGCAGCTTGGTTGCGGGACTTGAGGGGAATGAGCAGTTCTTC.

V and J are TRBV5-1 and TRBJ1-1, with a tentative D call TRBD1 (5 bases). V shed 2 bases and J shed 4 bases, with 15 bases lying between them. The CDR3 has 15 amino acids. The V gene's germline CDR1 is SGHRS and CDR2 YFSETQ. The CDR3 DNA is TGCGCCAGCAGCTTCCGTGTGGGGGGGACCACTGAAGCTTTCTTT. This gives the protein CASSFRVGGTTEAFF.

This clone has just a few counts. The genes are TRBV19 and TRBJ1-1; D unclear. Germline CDR1 is LNHDA and CDR2 is SQIVND (reference sequence). V gave up 8 bases and J gave up 8 bases, with 6 bases separating them. The CDR3 has 9 residues. CDR3 bases: TGTGCCAGTGGCATCGAAGCTTTCTTT. Protein: CASGIEAFF.

This clone appeared a single time. This chain links TRBV5-1 with TRBJ1-1, with TRBD1 matching 10 bases. V shed 4 bases and J 3 bases; nucleotides not matched to a gene: 9. The CDR3 is 16 amino acids. Germline assignment: CDR1 SGHRS and CDR2 YFSETQ. CDR3 loop: CASSPRDRGEYTEAFF. For the CDR3, the DNA is TGCGCCAGCAGCCCCCGGGACAGGGGTGAGTACACTGAAGCTTTCTTT. The full variable domain, with the rest looked up from reference TRBV5-1 and TRBJ1-1, is KAGVTQTPRYLIKTRGQQVTLSCSPISGHRSVSWYQQTPGQGLQFLFEYFSETQRNKGNFPGRFSGRQFSNSRSEMNVSTLELGDSALYLCASSPRDRGEYTEAFFGQGTRLTVV.

This chain joins TRBV27 and TRBJ2-3; D is perhaps TRBD2 (7 bases). From germline, CDR1 is MNHEY and CDR2 SMNVEV (reference sequence). This CDR3 is built from 16 residues. V lost 5 bases to trimming and J lost 6 bases, with 21 bases between them. This chain's CDR3 is CASSPRGGLPRDTQYF. CDR3 bases: TGTGCCAGCAGTCCCCGCGGGGGCCTCCCACGCGATACGCAGTATTTT.